This is a list of T cell receptor beta chains from one sample in a study of blood T cell repertoires in COVID-19. Some clones are missing from TCRdb's copy, which holds only in-frame ones; the method was immunoSEQ multiplex PCR. The data hold 200,000 to 250,000 clones, with around 86% observed a single time. Sequences were obtained from peripheral blood. The receptors here all came from a man in his fifties or sixties with COVID-19, enrolled during active disease. Each CDR3 is given with its conserved first and last residue. The order of the fields is V gene, clone size, D gene, J gene, CDR3 DNA, CDR3 protein. The D gene is left open where the match is weak. The listing skips clone size in some rows; elsewhere it reads once, few, many or a size class.

v_call: TRBV5-6; clone_size: .; d_call: .; j_call: TRBJ1-1; cdr3_nt: TGTGCCAGCAGCGCAGGGGTTGCGGAAGCTTTCTTT; cdr3_aa: CASSAGVAEAFF
v_call: TRBV10-1; clone_size: .; d_call: .; j_call: TRBJ1-4; cdr3_nt: TGCGCCAGCAGTGGGGGAGAGAATGAAAAACTGTTTTTT; cdr3_aa: CASSGGENEKLFF
v_call: TRBV7-2; clone_size: .; d_call: .; j_call: TRBJ2-7; cdr3_nt: TGTGCCAGCAGCCCTATTCCGCGTCAGGGCAACGAGCAGTACTTC; cdr3_aa: CASSPIPRQGNEQYF
v_call: TRBV27; clone_size: .; d_call: .; j_call: TRBJ1-1; cdr3_nt: TGTGCCAGCAGGGTCAGGGTGAACACTGAAGCTTTCTTT; cdr3_aa: CASRVRVNTEAFF
v_call: TRBV2; clone_size: .; d_call: TRBD1; j_call: TRBJ2-2; cdr3_nt: TGTGCCAGCAGTGTACAGGGGTTAGACGCCGGGGAGCTGTTTTTT; cdr3_aa: CASSVQGLDAGELFF
v_call: TRBV29-1; clone_size: .; d_call: TRBD2; j_call: TRBJ2-3; cdr3_nt: TGCAGCGTTATTCTGAATAGCGGGGGTGGTGCAGATACGCAGTATTTT; cdr3_aa: CSVILNSGGGADTQYF
v_call: TRBV18; clone_size: .; d_call: .; j_call: TRBJ2-5; cdr3_nt: TGTGCCAGCTCACCACCAAGAGACTACCACCAAGAGACCCAGTACTTC; cdr3_aa: CASSPPRDYHQETQYF
v_call: TRBV2; clone_size: .; d_call: .; j_call: TRBJ1-2; cdr3_nt: TGTGCCAGGAAAAACGGGAACTATGGCTACACCTTC; cdr3_aa: CARKNGNYGYTF
v_call: TRBV5-6; clone_size: .; d_call: TRBD1; j_call: TRBJ2-5; cdr3_nt: TGTGCCAGCAGCAGGACAGGGATGTTGGAGACCCAGTACTTC; cdr3_aa: CASSRTGMLETQYF
v_call: TRBV11-3; clone_size: .; d_call: TRBD2; j_call: TRBJ2-1; cdr3_nt: TGTGCCAGCAGCTTAGGGACTAGAACCTACAGTGAGCAGTTCTTC; cdr3_aa: CASSLGTRTYSEQFF
v_call: TRBV5-8; clone_size: .; d_call: TRBD1; j_call: TRBJ1-4; cdr3_nt: TGTGCCAGCAGCTCGACAGGGGGGGGTGAAAAACTGTTTTTT; cdr3_aa: CASSSTGGGEKLFF
v_call: TRBV29-1; clone_size: .; d_call: .; j_call: TRBJ2-1; cdr3_nt: TGCAGCGCTAAATGGGACACCTCCTACAATGAGCAGTTCTTC; cdr3_aa: CSAKWDTSYNEQFF
v_call: TRBV30; clone_size: .; d_call: TRBD1; j_call: TRBJ1-6; cdr3_nt: TGTGCCTGGAGTGAGGGGGCGCGGAATTCACCCCTCCACTTT; cdr3_aa: CAWSEGARNSPLHF
v_call: TRBV27; clone_size: .; d_call: TRBD1; j_call: TRBJ1-6; cdr3_nt: TGTGCCAGCAGTTCCACGACAGGGAACCATAATTCACCCCTCCACTTT; cdr3_aa: CASSSTTGNHNSPLHF
v_call: TRBV5-5; clone_size: .; d_call: TRBD1; j_call: TRBJ2-5; cdr3_nt: TGTGCCAGCAGCTTGAGATACCGGGACAGGGTATACCAAGAGACCCAGTACTTC; cdr3_aa: CASSLRYRDRVYQETQYF
v_call: TRBV15; clone_size: .; d_call: .; j_call: TRBJ2-1; cdr3_nt: TGTGCCACCAGCGGGCGGGTGAACAATGAGCAGTTCTTC; cdr3_aa: CATSGRVNNEQFF
v_call: TRBV6-5; clone_size: .; d_call: .; j_call: TRBJ1-2; cdr3_nt: TGTGCCAGCAGTTACACCGACTTCGGCGGCTACACCTTC; cdr3_aa: CASSYTDFGGYTF
v_call: TRBV2; clone_size: once; d_call: .; j_call: TRBJ1-3; cdr3_nt: TGTGCCAGCACCAGCTTAGGGGGCTCTGGAAACACCATATATTTT; cdr3_aa: CASTSLGGSGNTIYF
v_call: TRBV6-1; clone_size: .; d_call: .; j_call: TRBJ1-2; cdr3_nt: TGTGCCAGCAGTGAAGGGGGACACCCAGGCTATGGCTACACCTTC; cdr3_aa: CASSEGGHPGYGYTF
v_call: TRBV7-8; clone_size: .; d_call: TRBD2; j_call: TRBJ2-1; cdr3_nt: TGTGCCAGCATCCTCCAGCTTGGGACTAGCGGGAGGGCCCCCTACAATGAGCAGTTCTTC; cdr3_aa: CASILQLGTSGRAPYNEQFF
v_call: TRBV6-5; clone_size: .; d_call: .; j_call: TRBJ1-5; cdr3_nt: TGTGCCAGCAGGGGGACGGGAGGGCGGCCCCAGCATTTT; cdr3_aa: CASRGTGGRPQHF
v_call: TRBV25-1; clone_size: .; d_call: .; j_call: TRBJ1-5; cdr3_nt: TGTGCCAGCAGTGAAGGGGGCGCAGGACAGCCCCAGCATTTT; cdr3_aa: CASSEGGAGQPQHF
v_call: TRBV7-2; clone_size: .; d_call: TRBD2; j_call: TRBJ2-7; cdr3_nt: TGTGCCAGCAGCTTAGGGATTACCGGGACTAGGTCGTACGAGCAGTACTTC; cdr3_aa: CASSLGITGTRSYEQYF
v_call: TRBV19; clone_size: .; d_call: .; j_call: TRBJ1-4; cdr3_nt: TGTGCCAGTAGCGCTCCACGGTTACCTAATGAAAAACTGTTTTTT; cdr3_aa: CASSAPRLPNEKLFF
v_call: TRBV13; clone_size: .; d_call: TRBD1; j_call: TRBJ1-3; cdr3_nt: TGTGCCAGCAGCCGCGGCCTGACAGGGGTGGAATCTGGAAACACCATATATTTT; cdr3_aa: CASSRGLTGVESGNTIYF
v_call: TRBV7-9; clone_size: .; d_call: .; j_call: TRBJ1-2; cdr3_nt: TGTGCCAGCAGCTTAGAATGGGACGGGGGATTCTATGGCTACACCTTC; cdr3_aa: CASSLEWDGGFYGYTF
v_call: TRBV18; clone_size: .; d_call: .; j_call: TRBJ2-4; cdr3_nt: TGTGCCAGCTCACCACGACGGACCGGGGATACCAAAAACATTCAGTACTTC; cdr3_aa: CASSPRRTGDTKNIQYF
v_call: TRBV6-2/TRBV6-3; clone_size: .; d_call: .; j_call: TRBJ2-7; cdr3_nt: TGTGCCAGCAGTTACTCGACCCGGGACAACTCCTACGAGCAGTACTTC; cdr3_aa: CASSYSTRDNSYEQYF
v_call: TRBV15; clone_size: .; d_call: .; j_call: TRBJ2-7; cdr3_nt: TGTGCCACCAGCAGAGGGGCGTTTGGCTACGAGCAGTACTTC; cdr3_aa: CATSRGAFGYEQYF
v_call: TRBV7-9; clone_size: .; d_call: TRBD1; j_call: TRBJ1-6; cdr3_nt: TGTGCCAGCAGCTTAGTGACAGGGGGCCCGGGTTCACCCCTCCACTTT; cdr3_aa: CASSLVTGGPGSPLHF
v_call: TRBV15; clone_size: .; d_call: TRBD1; j_call: TRBJ1-5; cdr3_nt: TGTGCCACCAGCAGGGGGACAGGTGATCAGCCCCAGCATTTT; cdr3_aa: CATSRGTGDQPQHF
v_call: TRBV5-4; clone_size: .; d_call: .; j_call: TRBJ1-5; cdr3_nt: TGTGCCAGCAGCTATCGGGGTCCCGCGAGGCAGCCCCAGCATTTT; cdr3_aa: CASSYRGPARQPQHF
v_call: TRBV28; clone_size: .; d_call: .; j_call: TRBJ1-5; cdr3_nt: TGTGCCAGCATCGAACAGGGCAGCAATCAGCCCCAGCATTTT; cdr3_aa: CASIEQGSNQPQHF
v_call: TRBV11-3; clone_size: .; d_call: TRBD1; j_call: TRBJ2-3; cdr3_nt: TGTGCCAGCAGCTTAGGCCCGGGGACAGGGGTGGCAGATACGCAGTATTTT; cdr3_aa: CASSLGPGTGVADTQYF
v_call: TRBV28; clone_size: .; d_call: .; j_call: TRBJ1-1; cdr3_nt: TGTGCCAGCAGTTTATCGCAGGGGAATACTGAAGCTTTCTTT; cdr3_aa: CASSLSQGNTEAFF
v_call: TRBV19; clone_size: .; d_call: TRBD1; j_call: TRBJ2-5; cdr3_nt: TGTGCCAGTGGAGCTCCTCGGACAGGGGGCCGGCAGACCCAGTACTTC; cdr3_aa: CASGAPRTGGRQTQYF
v_call: TRBV5-1; clone_size: .; d_call: TRBD1; j_call: TRBJ1-1; cdr3_nt: TGCGCCAGCAGCTTAGGACAGGCGGTAGAAGCTTTCTTT; cdr3_aa: CASSLGQAVEAFF
v_call: TRBV3-1/TRBV3-2; clone_size: once; d_call: TRBD1; j_call: TRBJ2-7; cdr3_nt: TGTGCCAGCAGCCAAGATCGAGGGGGCTCTTCCTACGAGCAGTACTTC; cdr3_aa: CASSQDRGGSSYEQYF
v_call: TRBV19; clone_size: .; d_call: TRBD1; j_call: TRBJ1-1; cdr3_nt: TGTGCCAGTAGTTTGACAGGGGGCGGCACTGAAGCTTTCTTT; cdr3_aa: CASSLTGGGTEAFF
v_call: TRBV6-5; clone_size: .; d_call: TRBD1; j_call: TRBJ1-2; cdr3_nt: TGTGCCAGCAGCACCCGGACAGGACGGGTCGCAGGCTACACCTTC; cdr3_aa: CASSTRTGRVAGYTF
v_call: TRBV2; clone_size: .; d_call: TRBD1; j_call: TRBJ2-1; cdr3_nt: TGTGCCAGCAGTGCGGGGACAGGGTCCTACAATGAGCAGTTCTTC; cdr3_aa: CASSAGTGSYNEQFF
v_call: TRBV6-5; clone_size: .; d_call: .; j_call: TRBJ1-2; cdr3_nt: TGTGCCAGCATGAGACAGGTCGGGAATGGCTACACCTTC; cdr3_aa: CASMRQVGNGYTF
v_call: TRBV3-1/TRBV3-2; clone_size: .; d_call: .; j_call: TRBJ1-1; cdr3_nt: TGTGCCAGCAGCCGTAATCAAGGGGCTGCTTTCTTT; cdr3_aa: CASSRNQGAAFF
v_call: TRBV24-1; clone_size: few; d_call: .; j_call: TRBJ2-3; cdr3_nt: TGTGCCACCGGGACTCCGCTTGGAGATACGCAGTATTTT; cdr3_aa: CATGTPLGDTQYF
v_call: TRBV23-1; clone_size: once; d_call: TRBD1; j_call: TRBJ1-5; cdr3_nt: TGCGCCAGCGCGACAGGGTATAGCAATCAGCCCCAGCATTTT; cdr3_aa: CASATGYSNQPQHF
v_call: TRBV11-2; clone_size: once; d_call: TRBD2; j_call: TRBJ2-2; cdr3_nt: TGTGCCAGCAGCGGACTAGCGGGAGCCCCGCGCGGGGAGCTGTTTTTT; cdr3_aa: CASSGLAGAPRGELFF
v_call: TRBV4-3; clone_size: .; d_call: .; j_call: TRBJ2-7; cdr3_nt: TGCGCCAGCAGCCAAGTTATAATCTCCTACGAGCAGTACTTC; cdr3_aa: CASSQVIISYEQYF
v_call: TRBV18; clone_size: .; d_call: TRBD2; j_call: TRBJ2-1; cdr3_nt: TGTGCCAGCTCACCGGGCGGGAGCTCCTACAATGAGCAGTTCTTC; cdr3_aa: CASSPGGSSYNEQFF
v_call: TRBV5-1; clone_size: once; d_call: TRBD1; j_call: TRBJ1-1; cdr3_nt: TGCGCCAGCAGCGTACAGGGGGCGAACACTGAAGCTTTCTTT; cdr3_aa: CASSVQGANTEAFF
v_call: TRBV5-4; clone_size: .; d_call: TRBD2; j_call: TRBJ2-2; cdr3_nt: TGTGCCAGCAGCCCCGGGACTAGCGGGAGGTTCGGGGAGCTGTTTTTT; cdr3_aa: CASSPGTSGRFGELFF
v_call: TRBV21-1; clone_size: .; d_call: .; j_call: TRBJ2-3; cdr3_nt: TGTGCCAGCAGCAAAGTCGTTCGACACCATAGCACAGATACGCAGTATTTT; cdr3_aa: CASSKVVRHHSTDTQYF
v_call: TRBV18; clone_size: .; d_call: .; j_call: TRBJ2-5; cdr3_nt: TGTGCCAGCTCACCAGTGGCAGAGACCCAGTACTTC; cdr3_aa: CASSPVAETQYF
v_call: TRBV5-4; clone_size: .; d_call: .; j_call: TRBJ1-2; cdr3_nt: TGTGCCAGCAGCCCCGACGGCAGGGGACCGCTCGGGGGCTACACCTTC; cdr3_aa: CASSPDGRGPLGGYTF
v_call: TRBV19; clone_size: .; d_call: .; j_call: TRBJ1-5; cdr3_nt: TGTGCCACGGGCTGGGAGACCCACGGGCAGCCCCAGCATTTT; cdr3_aa: CATGWETHGQPQHF
v_call: TRBV27; clone_size: .; d_call: .; j_call: TRBJ2-7; cdr3_nt: TGTGCCAGCAGTTTATCGACCGGGGCCTACGAGCAGTACTTC; cdr3_aa: CASSLSTGAYEQYF